The following is a T cell receptor beta chain sequence with its context. Its antigen is as yet unknown. This sample was taken from a study of regulatory T cells in long-lasting Graves disease. Looking at the study overall: The definition of persistent Graves' disease was over 5 years of antithyroid drugs with positive TSH receptor antibodies.

Study-level findings and limits: TCR diversity was lower in persistent Graves' patients (versus newly diagnosed ones). TRBV28, TRBJ1-2 and TRBJ2-5 were favored in persistent disease. Tissue studied was limited to peripheral blood, excluding thyroid tissue.

Specified time point: persistent/refractory GD, antithyroid drugs over 5 years with positive TRAb. PBMC RNA served as the TCR library source. The authors built TCR beta libraries using iRepertoire HTBI primers and Arm-PCR of CDR3 regions. TCRdb re-analysed the multiplex PCR reads in MiXCR, keeping a single row per CDR3 protein. The sample holds more than 350,000 distinct CDR3 sequences, over 20% seen once. J gave up 4 bases and V 10 bases, and 18 bases lay outside the gene matches. Germline values: CDR1 MNHNS, CDR2 SASEGT. The CDR3 runs 16 residues. Sequenced material: peripheral blood mononuclear cells (PBMCs), taken when the disease was refractory, from a patient treated with antithyroid drugs. V and J are TRBV6-1 and TRBJ2-7, with 8 bases identical to TRBD1. This clonotype was sampled from a female donor with Graves disease. The CDR3 DNA reads as TGTGCCACCTCCCAAAGAGGTGTGGACAGGGCTTACGAGCAGTACTTC. Encoded protein: CATSQRGVDRAYEQYF.